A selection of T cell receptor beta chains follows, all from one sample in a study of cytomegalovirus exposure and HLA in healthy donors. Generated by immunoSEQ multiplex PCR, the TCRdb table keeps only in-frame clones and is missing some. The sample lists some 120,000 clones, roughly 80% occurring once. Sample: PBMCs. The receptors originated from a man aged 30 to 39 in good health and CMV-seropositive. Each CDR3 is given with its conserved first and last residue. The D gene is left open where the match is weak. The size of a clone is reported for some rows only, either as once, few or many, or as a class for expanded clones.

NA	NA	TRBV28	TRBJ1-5	CASSLWAGFGGNQPQHF	TGTGCCAGCAGTTTATGGGCAGGGTTTGGGGGCAATCAGCCCCAGCATTTT
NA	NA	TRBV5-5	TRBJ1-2	CASSLGPQGYGYTF	TGTGCCAGCAGCTTGGGACCCCAGGGTTATGGCTACACCTTC
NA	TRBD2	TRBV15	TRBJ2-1	CATSRPVRVSGRPYNEQFF	TGTGCCACCAGCAGGCCAGTGAGGGTCAGCGGGAGGCCCTACAATGAGCAGTTCTTC
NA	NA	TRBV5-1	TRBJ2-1	CASSLTTGRVAYNEQFF	TGCGCCAGCAGCTTGACAACAGGGCGCGTGGCCTACAATGAGCAGTTCTTC
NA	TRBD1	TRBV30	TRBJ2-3	CAWTPGTGSTDTQYF	TGTGCCTGGACTCCCGGGACAGGTAGCACAGATACGCAGTATTTT
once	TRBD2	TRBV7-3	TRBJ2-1	CASSARLAGGKNEQFF	TGTGCCAGCAGCGCCCGGCTAGCGGGCGGAAAAAATGAGCAGTTCTTC
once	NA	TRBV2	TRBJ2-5	CASSDRGETQYF	TGTGCCAGCAGTGACAGGGGTGAGACCCAGTACTTC
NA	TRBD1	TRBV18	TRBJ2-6	CASSLGQGPSGANVLTF	TGTGCCAGCTCACTTGGACAGGGGCCCTCAGGGGCCAACGTCCTGACTTTC
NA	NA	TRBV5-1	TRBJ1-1	CASSHYGGEENTEAFF	TGCGCCAGCAGCCACTACGGGGGAGAGGAGAACACTGAAGCTTTCTTT
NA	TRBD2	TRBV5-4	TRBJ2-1	CASSQWTTAGANEQFF	TGTGCCAGCAGCCAATGGACTACAGCGGGAGCGAATGAGCAGTTCTTC
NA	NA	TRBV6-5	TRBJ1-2	CASSYGGGGYTF	TGTGCCAGCAGTTATGGGGGGGGTGGCTACACCTTC
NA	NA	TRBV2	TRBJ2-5	CAGRGGETQYF	TGTGCTGGCAGGGGTGGAGAGACCCAGTACTTC
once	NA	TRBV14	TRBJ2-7	CASSQSLRVHEQYF	TGTGCCAGCAGCCAATCGCTCAGGGTACACGAGCAGTACTTC
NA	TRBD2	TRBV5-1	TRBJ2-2	CASSLVSGVTGELFF	TGCGCCAGCAGCTTGGTTAGCGGGGTTACCGGGGAGCTGTTTTTT
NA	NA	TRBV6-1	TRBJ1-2	CASSVDRHYGYTF	TGTGCCAGCAGTGTAGACAGACACTATGGCTACACCTTC
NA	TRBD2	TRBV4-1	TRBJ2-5	CASSQDGAGGRMETQYF	TGCGCCAGCAGCCAAGATGGGGCGGGAGGGAGGATGGAGACCCAGTACTTC
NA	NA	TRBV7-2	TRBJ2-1	CASSLEPGGANPQFF	TGTGCCAGCAGCTTAGAGCCCGGGGGAGCCAATCCCCAGTTCTTC
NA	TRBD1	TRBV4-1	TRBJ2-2	CASSQTGAGTGELFF	TGCGCCAGCAGCCAAACAGGGGCAGGCACCGGGGAGCTGTTTTTT
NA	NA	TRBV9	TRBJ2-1	CASSFLGGNEQFF	TGTGCCAGCAGCTTCCTCGGGGGTAATGAGCAGTTCTTC
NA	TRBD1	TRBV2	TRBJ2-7	CASSPARWTGGYEQYF	TGTGCCAGCAGCCCAGCCCGATGGACAGGGGGCTACGAGCAGTACTTC
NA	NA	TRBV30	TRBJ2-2	CAWRGASSYTGELFF	TGTGCCTGGAGAGGGGCCAGCTCGTACACCGGGGAGCTGTTTTTT
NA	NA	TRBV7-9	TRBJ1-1	CASSQEAGTEAFF	TGTGCCAGCAGCCAAGAAGCGGGGACTGAAGCTTTCTTT
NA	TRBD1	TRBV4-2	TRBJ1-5	CASSPGTGNQPQHF	TGTGCCAGCAGCCCCGGGACAGGGAATCAGCCCCAGCATTTT
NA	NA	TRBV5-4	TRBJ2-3	CASSTDSHTDTQYF	TGTGCCAGCAGTACCGACAGCCACACAGATACGCAGTATTTT
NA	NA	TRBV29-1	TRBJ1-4	CSVYGGAFNEKLFF	TGCAGCGTCTATGGAGGAGCCTTTAATGAAAAACTGTTTTTT
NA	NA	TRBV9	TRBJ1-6	CASSVDPGSSYNSPLHF	TGTGCCAGCAGCGTAGATCCAGGAAGCTCCTATAATTCACCCCTCCACTTT
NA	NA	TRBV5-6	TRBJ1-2	CASSLLGNYGYTF	TGTGCCAGCAGCTTGCTCGGTAACTATGGCTACACCTTC
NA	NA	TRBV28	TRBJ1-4	CASSRGLGTNEKLFF	TGTGCCAGCAGCCGCGGGCTTGGGACTAATGAAAAACTGTTTTTT
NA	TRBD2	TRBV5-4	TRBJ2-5	CASSRLLGLAGETQYF	TGTGCCAGCAGCCGCTTATTAGGACTAGCGGGGGAGACCCAGTACTTC